This TCR beta chain was sequenced during a study of control samples from healthy donors and cancer patients (dated by TCRdb to the early 2020s). The germline V gene encodes CDR1 MNHNS and CDR2 SASEGT. At the junction V is shortened by 4 bases and J by 1 base; bases outside the gene matches: 7. From the cysteine through the phenylalanine, the CDR3 covers 16 amino acids. Only the CDR3 DNA is retained, 48 bases long and in frame from the first base. The library was obtained by the immunoSEQ multiplex PCR assay. TCRdb mirrors the immuneACCESS table, restricted to in-frame sequences. Some clones are absent from its copies; in checked studies, under half trace to an unresolved V gene, and the reason for the others is unknown. The sample table shows about 110,000 clones, and about 80% are seen once. About 7% of the sample lies in the top ten. In regard to this clone: Its antigen is currently not known. Qualities for individual bases were not recorded, and no much larger clone is one base off.

The sequenced material came from blood. The clonotype comes from a man younger than 35 in good health. The chain joins TRBV6-1 to TRBJ2-5, and TRBD2 matches 9 of the central bases. Here the CDR3 is given as CASSGQAGGRQETQYF. The DNA sequence is given as TGTGCCAGCAGTGGACAAGCGGGGGGCCGCCAAGAGACCCAGTACTTC.